The entry that follows covers one TCR beta chain sequence. The CDR3 is made up of 15 amino acids. The ends were cut back, 5 bases at V and 1 base at J, with 12 bases in the middle. Germline V gene data show CDR1 as SGHRS and CDR2 as YFSETQ. The data belong to a study of control samples from healthy donors and cancer patients. Some clones are missing from TCRdb's copy, which holds only in-frame ones; the method was immunoSEQ multiplex PCR. The table has 90,000 to 110,000 clones, less than 95% seen once. Sequencing was performed on blood. This clonotype originated in a human donor in good health. The donor label of this sample is uncertain. The J gene is TRBJ2-2, the V gene TRBV5-1; D is undetermined. CDR3 sequence (DNA): TGCGCCAGCAGACCTAACACAAGGAACACCGGGGAGCTGTTTTTT. This encodes CASRPNTRNTGELFF.